This T cell receptor (beta chain) is from a study of shared clonotypes between healthy human individuals. The CDR3 is made up of 16 amino acids. Germline CDR1 and CDR2: SGHTS and YDEGEE. V lost 4 bases, J lost 10 bases, and 21 bases lay in between. Profiled with immunoSEQ multiplex PCR; TCRdb holds only in-frame clones, not every one. Here the sample spans roughly 2.5 million clones, around nine tenths being singletons. Sequenced material: naive CD4+ T cells sorted from blood. Subset: CD45RA+ positively selected. The clonotype comes from a man younger than 30 in good health. The chain has TRBV5-8 and TRBJ1-6; D is unresolved. The CDR3 nucleotides are TGTGCCAGCAGCGTGGAGGGAGGGTTTGGGTCGTCACCCCTCCACTTT. Translation gives CASSVEGGFGSSPLHF.